The 12 T cell receptor beta chains reported below all come from one sample, sequenced in a study of blood T cell repertoires in COVID-19. Libraries were prepared by immunoSEQ multiplex PCR; TCRdb keeps only in-frame clonotypes and omits some of them. The sample records hundreds of thousands of clones, about 90% being singletons. The material sequenced was peripheral blood. These receptors were taken from a woman in her seventies with COVID-19, enrolled during active disease.

This clone was observed a handful of times. The CDR3 DNA reads TGCAGCGTTGCCCTGACAGGGAAGACTGGAAACACCATATATTTT. This translates into CSVALTGKTGNTIYF. The chain employs TRBV29-1 and TRBJ1-3; 7 bases match TRBD1. There are 15 residues in the CDR3. Trimming cost V 4 bases and J 2 bases; bases outside gene matches: 8. From germline, CDR1 is SQVTM and CDR2 ANQGSEA.

The gene calls are TRBV6-2 or TRBV6-3 and TRBJ1-2; D not resolved. CDR1 and CDR2 from the germline V gene are MNHEY and SVGEGT. Trimming took off 0 bases at V and 0 bases at J, with 17 bases between the two ends. CDR3 length equals 18 residues. CDR3 nucleotide sequence: TGTGCCAGCAGTTACTCGGGAGCTTGGAGAGCCTCTAACTATGGCTACACCTTC. It is translated as CASSYSGAWRASNYGYTF.

The rearrangement uses TRBV12-3 or TRBV12-4 and TRBJ1-4; D not certain. The CDR3 sequence is 13 residues long. Trimming pared 1 base from V and 8 bases from J, leaving 8 bases between. The CDR3 reads CASSLGATEKLFF. In nucleotides, the CDR3 is TGTGCCAGCAGTTTAGGGGCCACAGAAAAACTGTTTTTT.

In nucleotides, the CDR3 is TGTGCCAGCAGCACGGGACAGGGCAAAGAGACCCAGTACTTC. It is translated as CASSTGQGKETQYF. This chain connects TRBV7-9 to TRBJ2-5, with 9 bases lining up with TRBD1. The germline V gene has CDR1 SEHNR and CDR2 FQNEAQ (reference sequence). This CDR3 has 14 amino acids. J was trimmed by 3 bases and V by 5 bases; bases with no gene match: 4.

This chain uses TRBV28 with TRBJ2-7, with TRBD1 matching 7 bases. Germline V gene lookup returns CDR1 MDHEN and CDR2 SYDVKM. Trimming at V came to 6 bases and at J to 1 base, leaving 3 bases not matched to a gene. CDR3 size: 13 residues. The CDR3 protein is CASRQGVSYEQYF. The DNA of the CDR3 is TGTGCCAGCAGGCAGGGGGTATCCTACGAGCAGTACTTC.

This clone has a handful of counts. For the CDR3, the DNA is TGTGCCAGCAGGGATCAGGGGTCGGCTGAAGCTTTCTTT. The encoded protein is CASRDQGSAEAFF. The genes are TRBV6-6 and TRBJ1-1, with D possibly TRBD1 on 6 matching bases. The germline V gene has CDR1 MNHNY and CDR2 SVGAGI (reference sequence). CDR3 length: 13 amino acids. V gave up 6 bases and J gave up 6 bases, with 14 bases separating them.

The sample holds one count of this clone. The V gene is TRBV9, the J gene TRBJ2-2, with D perhaps TRBD2 (6 bases). V was clipped by 4 bases and J by 3 bases, with 19 bases between them. CDR1 SGDLS and CDR2 YYNGEE come from the germline V gene. The CDR3 is 17 amino acids. The CDR3 DNA sequence: TGTGCCAGCAGCATAGATCCCTCCGGAGGGGACACCGGGGAGCTGTTTTTT. Translating gives CASSIDPSGGDTGELFF.

This clone was recorded only once. The chain carries TRBV7-2 and TRBJ2-5; a possible D gene is TRBD2 (6 bases). Trimming cost V 3 bases and J 4 bases, with 15 bases left between them. Germline assignment: CDR1 SGHTA and CDR2 FQGNSA. The CDR3 contains 15 residues. CDR3 sequence (DNA): TGTGCCAGCAGCTTGGCGGGGCTTAAGGGAGAGACCCAGTACTTC. Translation gives CASSLAGLKGETQYF. Drawing the rest from reference TRBV7-2 and TRBJ2-5, the complete variable domain is GAGVSQSPSNKVTEKGKDVELRCDPISGHTALYWYRQSLGQGLEFLIYFQGNSAPDKSGLPSDRFSAERTGGSVSTLTIQRTQQEDSAVYLCASSLAGLKGETQYFGPGTRLLVL.

This chain uses TRBV7-9 with TRBJ1-1; TRBD1 matches 7 bases. J was trimmed by 4 bases and V by 0 bases; bases with no gene match: 5. From germline, CDR1 is SEHNR and CDR2 FQNEAQ (reference sequence). The CDR3 is made up of 15 amino acids. CDR3: CASSLAGPGGTEAFF. In DNA form, the CDR3 reads TGTGCCAGCAGCTTAGCGGGACCAGGGGGCACTGAAGCTTTCTTT.

This clone was recorded only once. The J gene is TRBJ1-1, the V gene TRBV11-2; TRBD1 agrees at 9 bases. CDR1 and CDR2 (germline): SGHAT, FQNNGV. The CDR3 has 14 residues. V trimming: 5 bases; J trimming: 5 bases; junction bases outside the gene matches: 6. The CDR3: CASSPGTGRTEAFF. CDR3 coding DNA: TGTGCCAGCAGCCCCGGGACAGGGAGGACTGAAGCTTTCTTT. The full variable domain, rest sourced from reference TRBV11-2 and TRBJ1-1, is EAGVAQSPRYKIIEKRQSVAFWCNPISGHATLYWYQQILGQGPKLLIQFQNNGVVDDSQLPKDRFSAERLKGVDSTLKIQPAKLEDSAVYLCASSPGTGRTEAFFGQGTRLTVV.

J is TRBJ2-7 and V is TRBV6-2 or TRBV6-3; 7 nucleotides match TRBD2. The CDR3 runs 15 residues. Germline trimming cut 6 bases from V and 6 bases from J; bases unmatched to any gene: 14. The germline V gene has CDR1 MNHEY and CDR2 SVGEGT. The CDR3 DNA is TGTGCCAGCAGCCAACAAGGACTAGGGGCTTCCGAGCAGTACTTC. It translates to CASSQQGLGASEQYF.

The V call is TRBV20-1, the J call TRBJ2-3; no clear D. V was pared by 3 bases and J by 0 bases, with 13 bases between. The CDR3 is 15 residues long. Looked up from germline, CDR1 is DFQATT and CDR2 is SNEGSKA (reference sequence). CDR3 nucleotides: TGCAGTGCTAGTGTCACAGAATCTAGCACAGATACGCAGTATTTT. The encoded protein is CSASVTESSTDTQYF.